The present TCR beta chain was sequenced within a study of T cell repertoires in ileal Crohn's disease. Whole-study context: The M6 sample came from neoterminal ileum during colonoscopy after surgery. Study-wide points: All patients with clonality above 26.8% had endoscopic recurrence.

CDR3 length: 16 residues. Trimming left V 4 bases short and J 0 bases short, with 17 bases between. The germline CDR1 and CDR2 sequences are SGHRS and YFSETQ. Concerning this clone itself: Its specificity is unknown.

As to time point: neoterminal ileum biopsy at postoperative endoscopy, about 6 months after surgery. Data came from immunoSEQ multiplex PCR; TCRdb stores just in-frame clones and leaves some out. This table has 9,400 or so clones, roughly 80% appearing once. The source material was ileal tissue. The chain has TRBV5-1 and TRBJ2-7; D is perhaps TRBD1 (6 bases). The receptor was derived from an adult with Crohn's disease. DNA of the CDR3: TGCGCCAGCAGCCGTGAGACCCCCAGGGGCTCCTACGAGCAGTACTTC. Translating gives CASSRETPRGSYEQYF.